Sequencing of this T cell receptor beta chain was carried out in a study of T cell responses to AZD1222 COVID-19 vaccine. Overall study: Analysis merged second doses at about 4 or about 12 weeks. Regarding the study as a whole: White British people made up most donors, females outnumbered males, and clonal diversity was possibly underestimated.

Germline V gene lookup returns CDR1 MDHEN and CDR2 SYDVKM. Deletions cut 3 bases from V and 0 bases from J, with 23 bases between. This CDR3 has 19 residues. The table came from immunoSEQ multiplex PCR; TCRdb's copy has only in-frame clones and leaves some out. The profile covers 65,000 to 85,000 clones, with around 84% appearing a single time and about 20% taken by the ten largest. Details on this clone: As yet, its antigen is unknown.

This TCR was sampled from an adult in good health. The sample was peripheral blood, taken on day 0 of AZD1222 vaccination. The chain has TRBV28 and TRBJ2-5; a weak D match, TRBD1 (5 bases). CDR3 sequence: CASSFPARVLRKYQETQYF. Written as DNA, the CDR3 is TGTGCCAGCAGTTTCCCGGCCAGGGTCTTAAGAAAGTACCAAGAGACCCAGTACTTC.